The clone carrying this T cell receptor (beta chain) has more than one count but fewer than ten. As handled by the study authors: The assay estimated nucleated cells by amplifying reference gene primers. Profiled with immunoSEQ multiplex PCR; TCRdb holds only in-frame clones, not every one. The D gene and trimming were derived from the DNA, and the V and J assignments and clone size from that table. Of some 96,000 clones listed, 85% are singletons. This record comes from a study of blood T cell repertoires in COVID-19. As for the study in general: The United States, Italy and Spain supplied acute and convalescent COVID-19 samples. In each case, the material was cDNA or gDNA derived from T cells, B-cell-depleted T cells, or PBMCs.

The CDR3 extends over 14 amino acids. Germline lookup yields CDR1 ENHRY and CDR2 SYGVKD. V was clipped by 10 bases and J by 4 bases; unmatched bases: 10. This clonotype originated in a man aged 50 to 59 with active or convalescent COVID-19. The gene calls are TRBV10-3 and TRBJ1-2, with 9 nucleotides matching TRBD1. Sequencing was carried out using peripheral blood. CDR3 region: CATLTGQGLYGYTF. The CDR3 bases are TGTGCCACCCTTACGGGACAGGGACTCTATGGCTACACCTTC.